A single sample is the source of the 29 T cell receptor beta chains below, sequenced in a study of T cell responses to AZD1222 COVID-19 vaccine. TCRdb's copy holds only in-frame clones and misses some; the assay was immunoSEQ multiplex PCR. The sample consists of approximately 150,000 clones, 87% of them appearing once. The specimen comprised peripheral blood, sampled 28 days after the second AZD1222 dose. These receptors were taken from an adult who received the AZD1222 COVID-19 vaccine.

This chain links TRBV5-1 with TRBJ2-3; 11 positions agree with TRBD2. CDR3 length equals 17 residues. Unmatched junction bases numbered 6, after V lost 1 base and J lost 2 bases. Germline loops: CDR1 SGHRS, CDR2 YFSETQ. CDR3 DNA: TGCGCCAGCAGCTTGCTCGGGACTAGCGGATACACAGATACGCAGTATTTT. Protein sequence: CASSLLGTSGYTDTQYF.

The chain is built from TRBV7-2 and TRBJ2-6; no clear D. The CDR3 is 16 amino acids. V was shortened by 5 bases and J by 2 bases, with 13 bases between the two germline ends. Germline CDR1 SGHTA, CDR2 FQGNSA. CDR3 nucleotide sequence: TGTGCCAGCAGCCCTCGGAGACTCGCTGGGGCCAACGTCCTGACTTTC. Protein product: CASSPRRLAGANVLTF.

This chain connects TRBV5-4 to TRBJ1-3; weak D call: TRBD1 (6 bases). The CDR3 contains 13 residues. Germline V CDR1 and CDR2: SGHNT, YYREEE (reference sequence). V lost 4 bases, J lost 4 bases, and 9 bases lay in between. CDR3 DNA sequence: TGTGCCAGCAGCGTCGACAGGGGAAACACCATATATTTT. This codes for CASSVDRGNTIYF.

CDR3 DNA: TGCGCCAGCTCATGGGGCAGCAATCAGCCCCAGCATTTT. Encoded protein: CASSWGSNQPQHF. This chain connects TRBV10-1 to TRBJ1-5, with a tentative D call TRBD1 (5 bases). The CDR3 has 13 amino acids. Trimming cost V 8 bases and J 1 base, with 9 bases left between them. The germline V gene has CDR1 WNHNN and CDR2 SYGVQD (reference sequence).

The J gene is TRBJ2-5, the V gene TRBV27; no clear D gene. The V gene lost 4 bases and the J gene lost 3 bases, with 9 bases spanning the gap. Germline-derived CDR1 and CDR2 are MNHEY and SMNVEV (reference sequence). This CDR3 has 13 residues. This CDR3 reads CASSSANEETQYF. The CDR3 bases are TGTGCCAGCAGTTCTGCAAATGAAGAGACCCAGTACTTC.

The V gene is TRBV6-5, the J gene TRBJ2-1, with TRBD2 identical over 8 bases. This CDR3 region has 15 residues. Per the germline V gene, CDR1 is MNHEY and CDR2 is SVGAGI. The junction had 13 bases not matched to a gene; V was cut back by 8 bases and J by 7 bases. CDR3 DNA sequence: TGTGCCAGCTCTACGGGGGGGGAGCCTATGAATGAGCAGTTCTTC. This translates into CASSTGGEPMNEQFF.

Here the CDR3 reads CAIARVGRGGEDTQYF. The CDR3 nucleotides read TGTGCCATCGCCAGGGTGGGGCGGGGAGGAGAGGATACGCAGTATTTT. This sequence joins TRBV10-3 and TRBJ2-3; maybe TRBD2 (6 bases). Germline assignment: CDR1 ENHRY and CDR2 SYGVKD. V was pared by 8 bases and J by 6 bases, with 24 bases between. There are 16 residues in the CDR3.

The chain uses TRBV25-1 and TRBJ1-1, with 7 bases matching TRBD1. The germline V gene has CDR1 MGHDK and CDR2 SYGVNS. Trimming at V came to 6 bases and at J to 0 bases, leaving 7 bases not matched to a gene. This CDR3 is 15 amino acids long. CDR3: CASRERTGMNTEAFF. CDR3 DNA: TGTGCCAGCAGGGAACGGACAGGCATGAACACTGAAGCTTTCTTT.

The genes are TRBV2 and TRBJ1-4; tentatively, D is TRBD1 (6 bases). CDR3 length: 14 amino acids. Germline CDR1 and CDR2: SNHLY and FYNNEI. The V end was cut by 5 bases, the J end by 7 bases, with 14 bases between. The CDR3 DNA reads TGTGCCAGCAGTTCTGGGCTAGGGGGTGAAAAACTGTTTTTT. Its translation is CASSSGLGGEKLFF.

This CDR3 reads CASSKAGPNYGYTF. DNA for the CDR3: TGTGCCAGCAGCAAAGCGGGTCCTAACTATGGCTACACCTTC. The chain combines TRBV21-1 with TRBJ1-2. TRBV21-1 is a recognized pseudogene. This CDR3 has 14 amino acids.

This clone was seen more than once but under ten times. CDR3 loop: CASSGTGENSYGYTF. CDR3 DNA sequence: TGTGCCAGCAGCGGGACAGGGGAAAACTCCTATGGCTACACCTTC. The rearrangement joins TRBV6-5 to TRBJ1-2, with 10 bases that match TRBD1. The CDR3 is made up of 15 amino acids. From germline, CDR1 is MNHEY and CDR2 SVGAGI. The junction had 8 bases not matched to a gene; V was cut back by 6 bases and J by 4 bases.

V usage is TRBV5-3 and J usage is TRBJ2-1; D is unresolved. TRBV5-3 is placed among ORFs of uncertain function. The CDR3 extends over 13 amino acids. V lost 10 bases, J lost 5 bases, and 16 bases lay in between. This CDR3 is CAVRWSWHNEQFF. The CDR3, as DNA: TGTGCCGTTCGGTGGTCGTGGCACAATGAGCAGTTCTTC.

The chain employs TRBV19 and TRBJ2-7; 7 nucleotides agree with TRBD1. Germline-derived CDR1 and CDR2 are LNHDA and SQIVND (reference sequence). The junction had 7 bases not matched to a gene; V was cut back by 5 bases and J by 6 bases. The CDR3 is made up of 13 amino acids. This CDR3 is CASSAYDRAEQYF. CDR3 sequence (DNA): TGTGCCAGTAGTGCCTACGACAGGGCCGAGCAGTACTTC. Drawing the rest from reference TRBV19 and TRBJ2-7, the complete variable domain is DGGITQSPKYLFRKEGQNVTLSCEQNLNHDAMYWYRQDPGQGLRLIYYSQIVNDFQKGDIAEGYSVSREKKESFPLTVTSAQKNPTAFYLCASSAYDRAEQYFGPGTRLTVT.

The V gene is TRBV4-2, the J gene TRBJ2-7; the match to TRBD1 covers 8 bases. This CDR3 contains 15 residues. V shed 3 bases and J 2 bases; nucleotides not matched to a gene: 6. The germline V gene encodes CDR1 LGHNA and CDR2 YNFKEQ. CDR3 nucleotides: TGTGCCAGCAGCCACAACGGACAGGGCGCCTACGAGCAGTACTTC. It encodes CASSHNGQGAYEQYF.

CDR3 residues: CASSGSGHQEAFF. In DNA, the CDR3 is TGTGCCAGCAGCGGTTCAGGGCACCAGGAAGCTTTCTTT. V is TRBV9 and J is TRBJ1-1; weak D call: TRBD1 (5 bases). Deletions cut 3 bases from V and 8 bases from J, with 14 bases between. The CDR3 spans 13 residues. Germline V lookup: CDR1 SGDLS, CDR2 YYNGEE.

The chain recombines TRBV6-2 or TRBV6-3 with TRBJ2-7; D unclear. Trimming stripped 5 bases from V and 3 bases from J, with 5 bases between. The germline V gene encodes CDR1 MNHEY and CDR2 SVGEGT. This CDR3 contains 11 residues. The CDR3 DNA follows: TGTGCCAGCAGTCCCCTCTACGAGCAGTACTTC. Encoded protein: CASSPLYEQYF.

This clone was detected only a few times. CDR3 residues: CASSSSVGGYTF. The CDR3 nucleotides are TGTGCCAGTAGTTCAAGTGTGGGTGGCTACACCTTC. The chain couples TRBV19 to TRBJ1-2; D is uncertain. V lost 5 bases to trimming and J lost 7 bases, with 11 bases between them. The germline gives CDR1 LNHDA, CDR2 SQIVND (reference sequence). CDR3 size: 12 residues.

The chain carries TRBV4-2 and TRBJ1-5, with D perhaps TRBD1 (5 bases). V dropped 1 base and J dropped 0 bases, with 10 bases sitting between them. This CDR3 has 16 amino acids. Germline V gene data show CDR1 as LGHNA and CDR2 as YNFKEQ. For the CDR3, the DNA is TGTGCCAGCAGCCAAGCGCAGGGTTATAGCAATCAGCCCCAGCATTTT. It translates to CASSQAQGYSNQPQHF.

This clone has only a few counts. The chain combines TRBV6-5 with TRBJ1-5, with D tentatively TRBD1 (5 bases). V dropped 5 bases and J dropped 5 bases, with 13 bases sitting between them. This CDR3 contains 14 residues. CDR1 is MNHEY, CDR2 SVGAGI, per germline. CDR3 nucleotide sequence: TGTGCCAGCAGTCAATCGGGGGTCCATCAGCCCCAGCATTTT. Translated, it gives CASSQSGVHQPQHF.

V usage is TRBV5-1 and J usage is TRBJ1-1; D not certain. Trimming took 0 bases from V and 4 from J, leaving 7 bases between them. CDR3 length: 13 amino acids. In germline, CDR1 is SGHRS, CDR2 YFSETQ. CDR3 amino acids: CASSLGVSTEAFF. In nucleotides, the CDR3 is TGCGCCAGCAGCTTGGGGGTGAGCACTGAAGCTTTCTTT.

The chain couples TRBV21-1 to TRBJ2-7; TRBD1, as called in the table, went unchecked against the DNA. TRBV21-1 is a documented pseudogene. This CDR3 spans 16 amino acids. The chain's CDR3 is CASSKVYRDRSYEQYF. CDR3 nucleotide sequence: TGTGCCAGCAGCAAAGTCTACCGGGACAGGTCTTACGAGCAGTACTTC.

The chain combines TRBV6-5 with TRBJ1-4, with 12 bases that match TRBD1. The V segment lost 4 bases and the J segment 8 bases; nucleotides outside the gene matches: 5. CDR1 is MNHEY and CDR2 is SVGAGI in the germline V gene. The CDR3 sequence is 15 residues long. In DNA, the CDR3 is TGTGCCAGCAGTTCGGGACAGGGGGCTGGAGAAAAACTGTTTTTT. The encoded protein is CASSSGQGAGEKLFF.

The chain has TRBV4-3 and TRBJ2-6; D may be TRBD2 (6 bases). V was clipped by 0 bases and J by 0 bases, with 6 bases between them. Germline V CDR1 and CDR2: LGHNA, YSLEER. The CDR3 is 16 amino acids. CDR3 in amino acids: CASSQEEGSGANVLTF. As DNA, the CDR3 is TGCGCCAGCAGCCAAGAGGAGGGCTCTGGGGCCAACGTCCTGACTTTC.

The genes are TRBV7-9 and TRBJ2-3; 9 bases match TRBD2. This CDR3 is built from 15 residues. Germline lookup yields CDR1 SEHNR and CDR2 FQNEAQ (reference sequence). The V gene end was trimmed by 3 bases and the J gene end by 3 bases; junction bases not matched to a gene: 4. The CDR3 DNA follows: TGTGCCAGCAGCTTGAGGAGCGGGGGGACAGATACGCAGTATTTT. It translates to CASSLRSGGTDTQYF.

The J gene is TRBJ2-1, the V gene TRBV5-6, with 9 bases identical to TRBD1. The germline V gene has CDR1 SGHDT and CDR2 YYEEEE. J lost 8 bases, V lost 3 bases, and 3 bases had no gene match. This CDR3 region has 13 residues. The chain's CDR3 is CASSWDREDEQFF. In DNA, the CDR3 is TGTGCCAGCAGCTGGGACAGGGAGGATGAGCAGTTCTTC.

This chain links TRBV4-1 with TRBJ1-2; TRBD1 agrees at 7 bases. Germline loops: CDR1 MGHRA, CDR2 YSYEKL. The V gene end was trimmed by 1 base and the J gene end by 6 bases; junction bases not matched to a gene: 5. The CDR3 consists of 14 residues. Here the CDR3 reads CASSQGNQGDGYTF. The CDR3 nucleotides read TGCGCCAGCAGCCAAGGCAACCAGGGGGATGGCTACACCTTC.

V is TRBV18 and J is TRBJ1-5; D call uncertain. Trimming cost V 3 bases and J 0 bases, with 9 bases left between them. CDR1 KGHSH and CDR2 LQKENI come from the germline V gene. The CDR3 sequence is 15 residues long. As DNA, the CDR3 is TGTGCCAGCTCACCTGCAGAATATAGCAATCAGCCCCAGCATTTT. This codes for CASSPAEYSNQPQHF.

This clone appeared a single time. The chain joins TRBV9 to TRBJ1-1; 8 nucleotides agree with TRBD1. Trimming at V came to 2 bases and at J to 4 bases, leaving 7 bases not matched to a gene. This CDR3 contains 15 residues. The germline gives CDR1 SGDLS, CDR2 YYNGEE. CDR3 sequence (DNA): TGTGCCAGCAGCGTGACAGGGGCAGGTGGCACTGAAGCTTTCTTT. Amino acids: CASSVTGAGGTEAFF.

The CDR3 sequence: CASSLEGSGNTIYF. For the CDR3, the DNA is TGTGCCAGCAGCTTGGAGGGCTCTGGAAACACCATATATTTT. The chain couples TRBV5-6 to TRBJ1-3; no clear D gene. Germline CDR1 SGHDT, CDR2 YYEEEE. CDR3 length: 14 residues. Trimming stripped 0 bases from V and 0 bases from J, with 4 bases between.